The entry below gives a single TCR beta chain sequence along with its context. After removal of 3 bases from V and 7 bases from J, the junction contained 4 bases not matched to a gene. Germline CDR1 MRHNA, CDR2 SNTAGT. CDR3 length: 14 amino acids. The data are from a study of cytomegalovirus exposure and HLA in healthy donors. The study ran its PCR with 60 Vbeta and 13 Jbeta primers. Here immunoSEQ multiplex PCR was the method, and the copy in TCRdb shows in-frame clones only, minus some. Among over 85,000 clones listed, about three quarters were seen once. This chain connects TRBV6-4 to TRBJ2-2, with 8 bases that match TRBD1. The sample comprised PBMCs. The clonotype comes from a woman aged 30 to 39 in good health and CMV-seronegative. In nucleotides, the CDR3 is TGTGCCAGCAGTGATCAGGGGGCGAACGGGGAGCTGTTTTTT. Translating it yields CASSDQGANGELFF.